The 9 T cell receptor beta chains reported below all come from one sample, sequenced in a study of shared clonotypes between healthy human individuals. Produced via immunoSEQ multiplex PCR; TCRdb's table is partial and in-frame only. Of under 200,000 clones in the sample, approximately 95% were seen once. The sequencing sample was made of naive CD4+ T cells sorted from blood. Subset: CD45RA+ positively selected. The receptors stem from a woman in her twenties or thirties in good health.

This clone showed up just once. This chain joins TRBV6-5 and TRBJ1-1; D is possibly TRBD1 (5 bases). The germline V gene has CDR1 MNHEY and CDR2 SVGAGI. Trimming took 2 bases from V and 7 from J, leaving 14 bases between them. CDR3 size: 14 residues. This chain's CDR3 is CASSYGDGELEAFF. DNA of the CDR3: TGTGCCAGCAGTTACGGGGACGGAGAGCTTGAAGCTTTCTTT.

The chain combines TRBV19 with TRBJ1-1; D call uncertain. This CDR3 is 13 amino acids long. Germline CDR1 is LNHDA and CDR2 is SQIVND (reference sequence). V was shortened by 0 bases and J by 1 base, with 3 bases between the two germline ends. The CDR3 DNA reads as TGTGCCAGTAGTATAGAGGAGAACACTGAAGCTTTCTTT. Its translation: CASSIEENTEAFF.

This chain connects TRBV5-1 to TRBJ2-1; 9 nucleotides align to TRBD1. The trim removed 0 bases at V and 7 bases at J, leaving 11 bases unmatched. Germline V lookup: CDR1 SGHRS, CDR2 YFSETQ. The length of the CDR3 is 17 residues. CDR3 nucleotide sequence: TGCGCCAGCAGCTTGGGGTCCGGGACAGGGATGATGAATGAGCAGTTCTTC. It translates to CASSLGSGTGMMNEQFF.

V usage is TRBV5-1 and J usage is TRBJ2-7; a possible D gene is TRBD2 (5 bases). The CDR3 runs 13 residues. The ends were cut back, 0 bases at V and 4 bases at J, with 8 bases in the middle. In germline, CDR1 is SGHRS, CDR2 YFSETQ. The CDR3 sequence is CASSLGEPYEQYF. The CDR3 DNA reads TGCGCCAGCAGCTTGGGGGAGCCTTACGAGCAGTACTTC.

The V and J genes are TRBV7-8 and TRBJ2-5; no reliable D call. The ends were cut back, 1 base at V and 1 base at J, with 4 bases in the middle. The CDR3 contains 13 residues. Germline assignment: CDR1 SGHVS and CDR2 FQNEAQ. The CDR3 coding sequence is TGTGCCAGCAGCTTAGAACTCCAAGAGACCCAGTACTTC. This sequence encodes CASSLELQETQYF.

This chain connects TRBV6-5 to TRBJ2-5; a weak D match, TRBD2 (5 bases). Looked up from germline, CDR1 is MNHEY and CDR2 is SVGAGI. The CDR3 runs 13 residues. V was trimmed by 2 bases and J by 4 bases, leaving 8 bases between them. In DNA form, the CDR3 reads TGTGCCAGCAGTTACAGGAGGTTAGAGACCCAGTACTTC. Protein: CASSYRRLETQYF.

This chain connects TRBV6-1 to TRBJ1-1, with 10 bases that match TRBD1. The CDR3 runs 13 residues. After removal of 4 bases from V and 7 bases from J, the junction contained 3 bases not matched to a gene. The germline CDR1 and CDR2 sequences are MNHNS and SASEGT. The CDR3 sequence is CASSADRGYEAFF. CDR3 bases: TGTGCCAGCAGTGCGGACAGGGGGTATGAAGCTTTCTTT.

The chain is built from TRBV13 and TRBJ2-5, with TRBD1 matching 8 bases. The assigned J gene may be wrong: the sequence end matches TRBJ2-7 better. CDR3 size: 16 residues. Germline V gene sequence: CDR1 PRHDT, CDR2 FYEKMQ (reference sequence). CDR3 in amino acids: CASSLVGSGGIDEQYF. CDR3 sequence (DNA): TGTGCCAGCAGCTTAGTTGGTTCAGGGGGCATCGACGAGCAGTACTTC.

There are a few counts of this clone. The chain couples TRBV29-1 to TRBJ2-7; 7 nucleotides agree with TRBD2. The CDR3 runs 11 residues. Germline V gene lookup returns CDR1 SQVTM and CDR2 ANQGSEA. After removal of 7 bases from V and 4 bases from J, the junction contained 4 bases not matched to a gene. For the CDR3, the DNA is TGCAGCGCCGGACTAGAGTACGAGCAGTACTTC. Translating gives CSAGLEYEQYF.